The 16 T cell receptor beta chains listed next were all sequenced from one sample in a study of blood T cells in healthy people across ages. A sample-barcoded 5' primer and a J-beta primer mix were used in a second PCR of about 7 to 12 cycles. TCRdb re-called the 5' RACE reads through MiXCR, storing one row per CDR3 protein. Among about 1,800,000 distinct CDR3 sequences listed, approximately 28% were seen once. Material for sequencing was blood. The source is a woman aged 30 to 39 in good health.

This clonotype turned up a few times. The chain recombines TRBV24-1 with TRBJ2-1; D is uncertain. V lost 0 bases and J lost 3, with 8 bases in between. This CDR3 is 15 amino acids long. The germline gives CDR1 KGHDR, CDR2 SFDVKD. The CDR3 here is CATSDLASFYNEQFF. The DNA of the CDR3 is TGTGCCACCAGTGATTTGGCCAGTTTCTACAATGAGCAGTTCTTC.

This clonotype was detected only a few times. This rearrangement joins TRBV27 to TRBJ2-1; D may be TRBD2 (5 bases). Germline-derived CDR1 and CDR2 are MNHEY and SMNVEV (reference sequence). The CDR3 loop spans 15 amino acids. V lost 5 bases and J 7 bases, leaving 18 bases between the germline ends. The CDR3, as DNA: TGTGCCAGCAGTCTAACCGGCGGGTGGGAGAATGAGCAGTTCTTC. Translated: CASSLTGGWENEQFF.

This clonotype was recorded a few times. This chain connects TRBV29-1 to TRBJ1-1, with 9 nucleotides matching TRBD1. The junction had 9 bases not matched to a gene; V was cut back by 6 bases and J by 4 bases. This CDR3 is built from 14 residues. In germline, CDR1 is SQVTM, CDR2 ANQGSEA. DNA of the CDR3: TGCAGCGTCCGACGGACAGGGGCCCCCACTGAAGCTTTCTTT. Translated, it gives CSVRRTGAPTEAFF.

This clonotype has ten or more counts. The CDR3 bases are TGCGCCAGCAGCCCCTCTCGGGGAGCCAAAAACATTCAGTACTTC. It codes for CASSPSRGAKNIQYF. This chain joins TRBV5-1 and TRBJ2-4; weak D call: TRBD2 (5 bases). Germline V lookup: CDR1 SGHRS, CDR2 YFSETQ. This CDR3 has 15 residues. The V end lost 4 bases, the J end lost 0 bases, and 11 bases lay between the germline ends.

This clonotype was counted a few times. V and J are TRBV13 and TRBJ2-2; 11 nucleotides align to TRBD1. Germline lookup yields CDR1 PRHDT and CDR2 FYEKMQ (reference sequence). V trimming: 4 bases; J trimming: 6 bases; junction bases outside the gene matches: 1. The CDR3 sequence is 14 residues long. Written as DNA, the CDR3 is TGTGCCAGCAGCTGGGGACAGGGGGCCGGGGAGCTGTTTTTT. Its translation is CASSWGQGAGELFF. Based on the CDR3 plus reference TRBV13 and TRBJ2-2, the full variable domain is AAGVIQSPRHLIKEKRETATLKCYPIPRHDTVYWYQQGPGQDPQFLISFYEKMQSDKGSIPDRFSAQQFSDYHSELNMSSLELGDSALYFCASSWGQGAGELFFGEGSRLTVL.

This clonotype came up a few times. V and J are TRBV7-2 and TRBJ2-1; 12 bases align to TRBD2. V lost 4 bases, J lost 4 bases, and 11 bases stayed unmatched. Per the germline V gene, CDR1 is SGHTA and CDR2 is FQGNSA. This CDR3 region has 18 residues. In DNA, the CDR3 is TGTGCCAGCAGCTCCCGCTATTCCGGGACTAGCGGGTACAATGAGCAGTTCTTC. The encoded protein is CASSSRYSGTSGYNEQFF.

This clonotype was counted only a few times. For the CDR3, the DNA is TGTGCCAGCAGCTTAGGAAGGGACGGTTCGCGAGAGACCCAGTACTTC. It translates to CASSLGRDGSRETQYF. V is TRBV11-3 and J is TRBJ2-5, with D tentatively TRBD1 or TRBD2 (5 bases each). The V gene's germline CDR1 is SGHNT and CDR2 YENEEA. This CDR3 spans 16 amino acids. V was shortened by 1 base and J by 4 bases, with 16 bases between the two germline ends.

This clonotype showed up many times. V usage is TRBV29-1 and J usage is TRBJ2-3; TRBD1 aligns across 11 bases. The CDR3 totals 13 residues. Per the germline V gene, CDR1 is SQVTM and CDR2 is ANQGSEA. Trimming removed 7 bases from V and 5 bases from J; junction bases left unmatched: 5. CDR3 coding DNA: TGCAGCGCCGGACAGGGGGCAATAGATACGCAGTATTTT. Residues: CSAGQGAIDTQYF.

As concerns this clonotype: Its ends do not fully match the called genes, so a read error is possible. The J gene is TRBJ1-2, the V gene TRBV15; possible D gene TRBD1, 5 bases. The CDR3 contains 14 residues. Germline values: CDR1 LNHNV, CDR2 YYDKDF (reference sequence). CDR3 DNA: TGTGCCGCCAGCACGGGGGGAGTGTCCCTGGGCTACACCTTC. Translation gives CAASTGGVSLGYTF.

The CDR3 loop is CSARGRDTPYGYTF. Here the CDR3 DNA reads TGCAGTGCTAGAGGAAGGGACACCCCCTATGGCTACACCTTC. The chain joins TRBV20-1 to TRBJ1-2, with D possibly matching TRBD1 (6 bases). Germline loops: CDR1 DFQATT, CDR2 SNEGSKA (reference sequence). The CDR3 runs to 14 residues. The V gene lost 1 base and the J gene lost 4 bases, with 13 bases spanning the gap.

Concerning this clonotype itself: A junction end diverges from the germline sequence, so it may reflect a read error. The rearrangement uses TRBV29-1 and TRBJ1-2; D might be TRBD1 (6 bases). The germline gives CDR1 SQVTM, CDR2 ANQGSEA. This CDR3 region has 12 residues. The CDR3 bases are TGCAGCAATTGGGGGGCAGATTATGACTACACCTTC. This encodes CSNWGADYDYTF.

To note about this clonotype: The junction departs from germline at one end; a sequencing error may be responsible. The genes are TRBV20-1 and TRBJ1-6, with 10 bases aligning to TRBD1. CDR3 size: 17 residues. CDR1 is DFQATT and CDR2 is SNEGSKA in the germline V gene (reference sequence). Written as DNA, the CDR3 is TGCATTGCTAGAAATTCTCCCGGGACAGGGGATCGAGCACCCCTCCACTTT. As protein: CIARNSPGTGDRAPLHF.

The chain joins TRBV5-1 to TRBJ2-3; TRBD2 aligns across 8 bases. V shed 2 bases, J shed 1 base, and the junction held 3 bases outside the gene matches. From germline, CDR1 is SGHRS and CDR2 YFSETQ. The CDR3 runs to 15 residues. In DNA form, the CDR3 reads TGCGCCAGCAGCTTCGAACTAGCGGGCACAGATACGCAGTATTTT. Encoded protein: CASSFELAGTDTQYF.

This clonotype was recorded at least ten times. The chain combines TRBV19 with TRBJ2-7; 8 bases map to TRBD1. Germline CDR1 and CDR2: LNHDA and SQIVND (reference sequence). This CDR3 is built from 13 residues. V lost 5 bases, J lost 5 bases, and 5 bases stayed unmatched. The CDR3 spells CASSLTGDNEQYF. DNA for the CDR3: TGTGCCAGTAGTTTGACAGGGGACAACGAGCAGTACTTC.

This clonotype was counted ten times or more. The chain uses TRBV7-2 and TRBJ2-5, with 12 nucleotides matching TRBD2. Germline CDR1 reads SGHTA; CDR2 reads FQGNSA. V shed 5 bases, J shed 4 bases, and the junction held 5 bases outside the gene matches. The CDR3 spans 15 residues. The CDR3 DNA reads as TGTGCCAGCAGCATACTAGCGGGAGGTAGAGAGACCCAGTACTTC. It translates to CASSILAGGRETQYF.

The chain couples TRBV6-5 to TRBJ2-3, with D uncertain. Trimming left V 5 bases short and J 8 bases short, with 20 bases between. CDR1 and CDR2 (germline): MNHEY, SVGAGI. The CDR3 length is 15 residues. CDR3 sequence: CASSTGPRSKGTQYF. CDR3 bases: TGTGCCAGCAGTACTGGGCCCAGGTCTAAGGGTACGCAGTATTTT.